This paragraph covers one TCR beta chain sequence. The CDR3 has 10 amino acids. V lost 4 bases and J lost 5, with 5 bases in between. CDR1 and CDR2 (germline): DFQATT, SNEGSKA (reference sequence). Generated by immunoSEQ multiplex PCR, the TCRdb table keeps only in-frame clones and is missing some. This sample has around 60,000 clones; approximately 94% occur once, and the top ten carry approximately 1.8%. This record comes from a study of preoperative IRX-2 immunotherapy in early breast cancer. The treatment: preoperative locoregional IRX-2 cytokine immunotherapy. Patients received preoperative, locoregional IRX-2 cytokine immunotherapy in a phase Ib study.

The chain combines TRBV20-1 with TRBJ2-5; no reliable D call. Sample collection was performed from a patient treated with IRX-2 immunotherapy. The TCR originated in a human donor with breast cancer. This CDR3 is CSANVETQYF. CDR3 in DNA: TGCAGTGCTAATGTCGAGACCCAGTACTTC.